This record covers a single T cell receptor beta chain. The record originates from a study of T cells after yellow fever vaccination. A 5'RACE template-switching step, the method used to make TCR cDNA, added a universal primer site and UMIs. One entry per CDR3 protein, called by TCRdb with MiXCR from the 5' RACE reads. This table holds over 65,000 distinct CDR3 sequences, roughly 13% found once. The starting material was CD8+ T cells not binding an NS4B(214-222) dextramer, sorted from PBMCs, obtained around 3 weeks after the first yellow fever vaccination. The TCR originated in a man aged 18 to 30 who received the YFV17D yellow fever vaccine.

Here the CDR3 reads CASSLAGQKETQYF. The CDR3 bases are TGCGCCAGCAGCTTGGCCGGGCAGAAAGAGACCCAGTACTTC. The chain is built from TRBV5-1 and TRBJ2-5; D unclear. The germline V gene has CDR1 SGHRS and CDR2 YFSETQ. The V and J ends lost 0 bases and 3 bases respectively, with 9 bases between them. This CDR3 is built from 14 residues.